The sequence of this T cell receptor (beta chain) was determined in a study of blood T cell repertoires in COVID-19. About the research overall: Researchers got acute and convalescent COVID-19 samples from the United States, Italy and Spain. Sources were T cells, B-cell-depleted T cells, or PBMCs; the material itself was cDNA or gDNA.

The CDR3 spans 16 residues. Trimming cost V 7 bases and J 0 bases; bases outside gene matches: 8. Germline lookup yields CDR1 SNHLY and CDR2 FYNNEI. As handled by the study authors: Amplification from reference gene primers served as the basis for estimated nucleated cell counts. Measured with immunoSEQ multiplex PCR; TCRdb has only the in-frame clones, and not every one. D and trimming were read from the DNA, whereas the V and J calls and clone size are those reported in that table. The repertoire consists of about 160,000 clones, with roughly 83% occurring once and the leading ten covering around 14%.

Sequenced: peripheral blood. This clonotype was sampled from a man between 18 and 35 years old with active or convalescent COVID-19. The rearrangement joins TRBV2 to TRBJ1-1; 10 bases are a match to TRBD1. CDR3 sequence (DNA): TGTGCCAGCAATGAGGGACAGGGGCTTATGAACACTGAAGCTTTCTTT. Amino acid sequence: CASNEGQGLMNTEAFF.